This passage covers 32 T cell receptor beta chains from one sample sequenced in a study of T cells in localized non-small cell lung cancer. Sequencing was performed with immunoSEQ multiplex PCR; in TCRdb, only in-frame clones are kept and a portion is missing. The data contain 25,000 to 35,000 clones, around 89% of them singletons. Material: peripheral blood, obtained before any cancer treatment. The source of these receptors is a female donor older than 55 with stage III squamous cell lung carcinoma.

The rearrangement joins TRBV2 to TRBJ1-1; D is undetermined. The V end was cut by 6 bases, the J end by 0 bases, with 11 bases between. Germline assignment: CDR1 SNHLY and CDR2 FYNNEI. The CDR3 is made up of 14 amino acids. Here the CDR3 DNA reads TGTGCCAGCAGCCGCCGGGGAATGAACACTGAAGCTTTCTTT. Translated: CASSRRGMNTEAFF.

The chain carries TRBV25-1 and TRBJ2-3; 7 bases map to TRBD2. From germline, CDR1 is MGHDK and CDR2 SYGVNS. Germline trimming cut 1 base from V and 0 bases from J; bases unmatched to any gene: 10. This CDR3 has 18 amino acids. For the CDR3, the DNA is TGTGCCAGCAGTGAATTAATCGCTAGCGGATTCAGCACAGATACGCAGTATTTT. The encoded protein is CASSELIASGFSTDTQYF. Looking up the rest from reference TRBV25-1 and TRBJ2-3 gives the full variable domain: EADIYQTPRYLVIGTGKKITLECSQTMGHDKMYWYQQDPGMELHLIHYSYGVNSTEKGDLSSESTVSRIRTEHFPLTLESARPSHTSQYLCASSELIASGFSTDTQYFGPGTRLTVL.

CDR3 amino acids: CASSPPTYSTGELFF. The DNA for the CDR3 is TGTGCCAGCAGCCCCCCGACATATTCCACCGGGGAGCTGTTTTTT. The chain uses TRBV28 and TRBJ2-2; D is undetermined. The V and J ends lost 6 bases and 4 bases respectively, with 15 bases between them. The CDR3 runs 15 residues. Germline V CDR1 and CDR2: MDHEN, SYDVKM.

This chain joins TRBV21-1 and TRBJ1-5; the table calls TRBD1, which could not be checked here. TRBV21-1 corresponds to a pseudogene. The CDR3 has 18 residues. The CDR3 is CASSPPSHRVLGNQPQHF. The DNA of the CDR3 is TGTGCCAGCAGCCCCCCTAGCCACAGGGTCCTGGGCAATCAGCCCCAGCATTTT.

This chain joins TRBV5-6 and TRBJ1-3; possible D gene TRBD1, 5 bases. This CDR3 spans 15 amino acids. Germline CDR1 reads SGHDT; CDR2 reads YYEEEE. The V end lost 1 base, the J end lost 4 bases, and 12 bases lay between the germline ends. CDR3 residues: CASSLLQELGNTIYF. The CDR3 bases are TGTGCCAGCAGCTTGCTACAGGAGTTGGGAAACACCATATATTTT.

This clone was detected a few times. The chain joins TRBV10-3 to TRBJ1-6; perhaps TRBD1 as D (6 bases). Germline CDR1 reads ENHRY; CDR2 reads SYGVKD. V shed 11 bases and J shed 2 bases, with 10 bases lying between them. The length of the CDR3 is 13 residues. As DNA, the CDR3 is TGTGCCGTCCGGGACACCTATAATTCACCCCTCCACTTT. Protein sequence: CAVRDTYNSPLHF.

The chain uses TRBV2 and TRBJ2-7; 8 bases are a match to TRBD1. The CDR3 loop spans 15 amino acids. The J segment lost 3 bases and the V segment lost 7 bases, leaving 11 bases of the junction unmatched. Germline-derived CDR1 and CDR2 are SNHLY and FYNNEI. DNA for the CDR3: TGTGCCAGCACCCCTCGGGGGACAGGACTCTACGAGCAGTACTTC. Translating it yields CASTPRGTGLYEQYF.

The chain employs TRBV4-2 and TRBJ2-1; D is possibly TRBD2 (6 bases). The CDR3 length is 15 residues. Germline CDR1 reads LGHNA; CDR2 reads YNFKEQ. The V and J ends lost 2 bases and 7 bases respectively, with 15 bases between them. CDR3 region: CASSQFPGVQNEQFF. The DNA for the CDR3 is TGTGCCAGCAGCCAATTCCCGGGAGTACAGAATGAGCAGTTCTTC.

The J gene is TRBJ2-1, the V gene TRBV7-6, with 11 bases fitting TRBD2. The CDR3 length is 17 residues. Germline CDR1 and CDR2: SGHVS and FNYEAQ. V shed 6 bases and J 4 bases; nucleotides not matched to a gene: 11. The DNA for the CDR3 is TGTGCCAGCAGTTTGGGTATGGGGACTAGCGGATACAATGAGCAGTTCTTC. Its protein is CASSLGMGTSGYNEQFF.

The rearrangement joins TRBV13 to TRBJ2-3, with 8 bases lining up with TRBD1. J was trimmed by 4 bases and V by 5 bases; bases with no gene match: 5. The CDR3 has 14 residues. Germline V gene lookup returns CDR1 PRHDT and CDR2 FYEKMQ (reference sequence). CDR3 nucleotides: TGTGCCAGCAGCCCGTGGACAGGGTCAGATACGCAGTATTTT. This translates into CASSPWTGSDTQYF.

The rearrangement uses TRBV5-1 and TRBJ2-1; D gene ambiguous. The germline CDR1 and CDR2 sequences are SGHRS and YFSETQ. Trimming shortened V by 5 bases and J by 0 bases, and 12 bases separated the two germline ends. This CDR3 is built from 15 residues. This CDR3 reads CASSVGARSYNEQFF. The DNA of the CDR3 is TGCGCCAGCAGTGTTGGTGCGCGCTCCTACAATGAGCAGTTCTTC.

CDR3 sequence: CASSDSGTVPISSYNEQFF. The CDR3 DNA follows: TGTGCCAGCAGCGATAGTGGGACAGTTCCTATCAGCTCCTACAATGAGCAGTTCTTC. The chain uses TRBV9 and TRBJ2-1; TRBD1 matches at 7 bases. Losses at the gene ends were 3 bases for V and 0 bases for J; bases not matched to a gene: 15. Germline CDR1 SGDLS, CDR2 YYNGEE. The CDR3 runs 19 residues.

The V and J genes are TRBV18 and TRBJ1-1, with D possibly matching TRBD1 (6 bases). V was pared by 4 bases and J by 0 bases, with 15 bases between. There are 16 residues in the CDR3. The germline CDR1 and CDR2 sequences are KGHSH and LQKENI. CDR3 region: CASSQGQSNMNTEAFF. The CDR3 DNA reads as TGTGCCAGCTCACAAGGACAGTCCAACATGAACACTGAAGCTTTCTTT. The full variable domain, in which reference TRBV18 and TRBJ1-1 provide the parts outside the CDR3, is NAGVMQNPRHLVRRRGQEARLRCSPMKGHSHVYWYRQLPEEGLKFMVYLQKENIIDESGMPKERFSAEFPKEGPSILRIQQVVRGDSAAYFCASSQGQSNMNTEAFFGQGTRLTVV.

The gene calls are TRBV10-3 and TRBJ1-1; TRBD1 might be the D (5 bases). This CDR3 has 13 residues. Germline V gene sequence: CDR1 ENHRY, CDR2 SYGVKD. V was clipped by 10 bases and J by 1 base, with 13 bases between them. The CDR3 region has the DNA TGTGCCACGACGGGGGTCGCGAACACTGAAGCTTTCTTT. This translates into CATTGVANTEAFF.

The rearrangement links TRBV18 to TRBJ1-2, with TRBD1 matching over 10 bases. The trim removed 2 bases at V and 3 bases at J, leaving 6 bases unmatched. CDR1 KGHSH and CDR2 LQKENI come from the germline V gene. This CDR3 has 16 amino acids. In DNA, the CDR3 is TGTGCCAGCTCACCAATTATGACAGGGGGCGACTATGGCTACACCTTC. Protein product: CASSPIMTGGDYGYTF.

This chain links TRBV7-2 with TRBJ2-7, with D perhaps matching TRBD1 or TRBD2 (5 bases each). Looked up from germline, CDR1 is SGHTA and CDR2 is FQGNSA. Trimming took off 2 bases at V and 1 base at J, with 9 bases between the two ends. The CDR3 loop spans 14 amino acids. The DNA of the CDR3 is TGTGCCAGCAGCTTATCTGGGGGTTCCTACGAGCAGTACTTC. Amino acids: CASSLSGGSYEQYF.

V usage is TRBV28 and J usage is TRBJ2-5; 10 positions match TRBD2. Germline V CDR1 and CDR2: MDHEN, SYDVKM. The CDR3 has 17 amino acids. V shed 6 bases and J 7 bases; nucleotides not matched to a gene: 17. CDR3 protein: CASSLGTSAPRLGTQYF. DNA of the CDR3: TGTGCCAGCAGCTTGGGGACTAGCGCCCCGCGCCTCGGGACCCAGTACTTC. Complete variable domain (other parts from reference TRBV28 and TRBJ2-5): DVKVTQSSRYLVKRTGEKVFLECVQDMDHENMFWYRQDPGLGLRLIYFSYDVKMKEKGDIPEGYSVSREKKERFSLILESASTNQTSMYLCASSLGTSAPRLGTQYFGPGTRLLVL.

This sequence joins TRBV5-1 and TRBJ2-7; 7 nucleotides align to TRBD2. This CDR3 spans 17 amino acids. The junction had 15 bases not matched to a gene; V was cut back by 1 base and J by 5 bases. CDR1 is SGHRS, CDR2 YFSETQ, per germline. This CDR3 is CASSLTGGAGADHEQYF. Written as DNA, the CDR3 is TGCGCCAGCAGCTTGACTGGCGGGGCGGGAGCTGACCACGAGCAGTACTTC.

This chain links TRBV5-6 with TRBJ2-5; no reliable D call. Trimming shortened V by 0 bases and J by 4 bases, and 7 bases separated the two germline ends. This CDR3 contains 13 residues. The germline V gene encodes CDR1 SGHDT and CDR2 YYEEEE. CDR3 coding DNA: TGTGCCAGCAGCTTGGCCAGGCGAGAGACCCAGTACTTC. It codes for CASSLARRETQYF.

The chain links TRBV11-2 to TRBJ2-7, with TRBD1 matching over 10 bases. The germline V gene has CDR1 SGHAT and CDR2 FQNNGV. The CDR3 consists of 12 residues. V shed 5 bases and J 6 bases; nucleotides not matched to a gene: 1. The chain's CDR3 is CASSRDRGEQYF. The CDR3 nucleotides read TGTGCCAGCAGCCGGGACAGGGGCGAGCAGTACTTC. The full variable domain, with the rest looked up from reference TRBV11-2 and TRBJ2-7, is EAGVAQSPRYKIIEKRQSVAFWCNPISGHATLYWYQQILGQGPKLLIQFQNNGVVDDSQLPKDRFSAERLKGVDSTLKIQPAKLEDSAVYLCASSRDRGEQYFGPGTRLTVT.

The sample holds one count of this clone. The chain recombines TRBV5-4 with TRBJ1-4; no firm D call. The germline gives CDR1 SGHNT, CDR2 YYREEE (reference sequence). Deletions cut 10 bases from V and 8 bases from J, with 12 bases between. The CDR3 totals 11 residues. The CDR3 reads CAAGDREKLFF. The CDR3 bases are TGTGCCGCCGGAGATAGGGAAAAACTGTTTTTT.

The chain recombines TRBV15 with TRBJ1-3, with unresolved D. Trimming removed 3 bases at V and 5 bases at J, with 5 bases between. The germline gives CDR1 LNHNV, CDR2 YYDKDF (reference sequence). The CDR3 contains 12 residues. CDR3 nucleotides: TGTGCCACCAGCAGGGATAGAAACACCATATATTTT. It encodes CATSRDRNTIYF.

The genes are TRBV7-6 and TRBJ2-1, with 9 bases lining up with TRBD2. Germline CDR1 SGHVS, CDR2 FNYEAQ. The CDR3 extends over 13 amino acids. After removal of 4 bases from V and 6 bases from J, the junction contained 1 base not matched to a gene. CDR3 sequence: CASSSGLANEQFF. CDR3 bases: TGTGCCAGCAGCTCGGGACTAGCCAATGAGCAGTTCTTC.

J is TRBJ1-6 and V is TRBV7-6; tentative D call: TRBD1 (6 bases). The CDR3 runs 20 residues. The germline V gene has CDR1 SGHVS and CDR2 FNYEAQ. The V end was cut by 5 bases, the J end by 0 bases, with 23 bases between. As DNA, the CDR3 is TGTGCCAGCAGCCGGACCTCTCTGACAGGCCCGAGCTCCTATAATTCACCCCTCCACTTT. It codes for CASSRTSLTGPSSYNSPLHF. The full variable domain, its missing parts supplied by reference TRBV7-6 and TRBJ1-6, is GAGVSQSPRYKVTKRGQDVALRCDPISGHVSLYWYRQALGQGPEFLTYFNYEAQQDKSGLPNDRFSAERPEGSISTLTIQRTEQRDSAMYRCASSRTSLTGPSSYNSPLHFGNGTRLTVT.

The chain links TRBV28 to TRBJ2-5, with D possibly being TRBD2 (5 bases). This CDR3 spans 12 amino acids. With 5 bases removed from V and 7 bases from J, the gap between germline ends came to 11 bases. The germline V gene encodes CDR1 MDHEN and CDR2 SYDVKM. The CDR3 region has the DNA TGTGCCAGCAGTCCACCCCGGGGGACCCAGTACTTC. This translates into CASSPPRGTQYF.

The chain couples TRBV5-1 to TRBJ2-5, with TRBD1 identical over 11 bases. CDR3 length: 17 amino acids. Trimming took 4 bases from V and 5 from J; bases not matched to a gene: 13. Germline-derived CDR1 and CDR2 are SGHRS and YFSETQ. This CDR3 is CASSPGTGGFRGETQYF. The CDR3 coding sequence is TGCGCCAGCAGCCCTGGGACAGGGGGATTTAGGGGGGAGACCCAGTACTTC.

The CDR3 bases are TGTGCCAGCAGCTTTCTCCACCCAGGGGACAGGGGTCCCACTGAAGCTTTCTTT. This encodes CASSFLHPGDRGPTEAFF. The chain combines TRBV5-6 with TRBJ1-1; 10 bases match TRBD1. Trimming removed 2 bases from V and 4 bases from J; junction bases left unmatched: 14. CDR1 and CDR2 from the germline V gene are SGHDT and YYEEEE. The CDR3 has 18 amino acids.

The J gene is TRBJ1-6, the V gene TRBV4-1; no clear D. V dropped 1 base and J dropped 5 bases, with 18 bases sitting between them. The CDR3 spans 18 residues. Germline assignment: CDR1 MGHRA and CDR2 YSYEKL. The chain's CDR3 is CASSQGHLITPDNSPLHF. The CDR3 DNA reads TGCGCCAGCAGCCAAGGACACTTGATCACGCCAGATAATTCACCCCTCCACTTT.

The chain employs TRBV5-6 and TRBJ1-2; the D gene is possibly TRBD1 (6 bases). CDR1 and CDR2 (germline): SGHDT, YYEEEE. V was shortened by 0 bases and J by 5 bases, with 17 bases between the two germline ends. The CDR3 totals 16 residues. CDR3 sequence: CASSLDGGLRDYGYTF. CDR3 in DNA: TGTGCCAGCAGCTTGGACGGGGGCCTGCGGGATTATGGCTACACCTTC.

The CDR3 DNA follows: TGTGCCAGCAGTTACCGCACAGGAGATGAAAAACTGTTTTTT. It yields the protein CASSYRTGDEKLFF. J is TRBJ1-4 and V is TRBV6-5, with D possibly being TRBD1 (5 bases). This CDR3 comprises 14 residues. Trimming left V 2 bases short and J 6 bases short, with 10 bases between. From germline, CDR1 is MNHEY and CDR2 SVGAGI.

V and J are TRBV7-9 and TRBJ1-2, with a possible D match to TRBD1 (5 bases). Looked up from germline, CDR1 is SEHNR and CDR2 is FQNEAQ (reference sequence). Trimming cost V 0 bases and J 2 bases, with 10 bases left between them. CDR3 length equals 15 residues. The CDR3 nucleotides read TGTGCCAGCAGCTTAGCGTCGGCAGGGAACTATGGCTACACCTTC. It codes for CASSLASAGNYGYTF.

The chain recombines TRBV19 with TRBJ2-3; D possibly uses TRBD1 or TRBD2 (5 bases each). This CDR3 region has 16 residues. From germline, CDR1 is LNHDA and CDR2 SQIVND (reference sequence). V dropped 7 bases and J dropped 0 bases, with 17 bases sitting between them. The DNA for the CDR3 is TGTGCCAGTACGGGTCGGGGCGGGTATAGCACAGATACGCAGTATTTT. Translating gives CASTGRGGYSTDTQYF.